Below are 7 T cell receptor beta chains sequenced from a single sample in a study of neoadjuvant anti-PD-1 for oral cavity cancer. Assay: immunoSEQ multiplex PCR; the TCRdb copy retains only in-frame clones and omits some. The table includes 11,000 to 15,000 clones, 70% to 80% detected once. Time point reported: after neoadjuvant nivolumab, at surgical resection. The sequences come from PBMCs, collected after nivolumab (anti-PD-1) treatment. The receptors originated from a person between 35 and 79 years old with oral cavity squamous cell carcinoma.

The table lists this clone with a count of one. This sequence joins TRBV29-1 and TRBJ1-1, with D possibly matching TRBD1 (6 bases). From germline, CDR1 is SQVTM and CDR2 ANQGSEA. The CDR3 spans 14 residues. V gave up 6 bases and J gave up 4 bases, with 18 bases separating them. CDR3 sequence: CSVQVGNRATEAFF. The DNA of the CDR3 is TGCAGCGTACAAGTGGGAAACAGGGCCACTGAAGCTTTCTTT.

This chain links TRBV19 with TRBJ1-6, with D hard to call. The CDR3 length is 15 residues. The V end was cut by 6 bases, the J end by 0 bases, with 9 bases between. CDR1 is LNHDA and CDR2 is SQIVND in the germline V gene (reference sequence). The CDR3 coding sequence is TGTGCCAGTAGGACTACGAGCTCCTATAATTCACCCCTCCACTTT. Its protein is CASRTTSSYNSPLHF.

The chain has TRBV28 and TRBJ1-1; TRBD1 matches 9 bases. The germline CDR1 and CDR2 sequences are MDHEN and SYDVKM. J gave up 11 bases and V 5 bases, and 9 bases lay outside the gene matches. The CDR3 is 13 amino acids. Written as DNA, the CDR3 is TGTGCCAGCAGTGGTACAGGGGGCGCGGGGGCTTTCTTT. It yields the protein CASSGTGGAGAFF.

The chain couples TRBV30 to TRBJ2-1; 8 positions match TRBD2. Trimming took 4 bases from V and 6 from J; bases not matched to a gene: 14. The CDR3 length is 16 residues. Germline lookup yields CDR1 GTSNPN and CDR2 SVGIG (reference sequence). Written as DNA, the CDR3 is TGTGCCTGGAACCCTAAGGGAGCGGGAGTGAGCAATGAGCAGTTCTTC. Protein: CAWNPKGAGVSNEQFF.

The rearrangement uses TRBV7-3 and TRBJ2-3; tentative D call: TRBD2 (6 bases). Deletions cut 1 base from V and 2 bases from J, with 10 bases between. The CDR3 is 15 residues long. Germline loops: CDR1 SGHTA, CDR2 FQGTGA. CDR3: CASSLRGLLTDTQYF. As DNA, the CDR3 is TGTGCCAGCAGCTTAAGGGGACTCCTCACAGATACGCAGTATTTT.

The V and J genes are TRBV15 and TRBJ1-5; D gene unclear. V was trimmed by 6 bases and J by 5 bases, leaving 11 bases between them. From germline, CDR1 is LNHNV and CDR2 YYDKDF (reference sequence). The CDR3 extends over 13 amino acids. The CDR3, as DNA: TGTGCCACCAGGGAGGGTAATTATCAGCCCCAGCATTTT. This encodes CATREGNYQPQHF.

V gene TRBV13 combines with J gene TRBJ2-5, with D possibly matching TRBD2 (6 bases). The CDR3 runs to 16 residues. Germline V gene sequence: CDR1 PRHDT, CDR2 FYEKMQ (reference sequence). The germline V and J ends were trimmed by 1 base and 5 bases, with 17 bases remaining between them. The CDR3 sequence is CASSLAWTAGGETQYF. The CDR3 DNA reads as TGTGCCAGCAGCTTAGCGTGGACGGCTGGAGGGGAGACCCAGTACTTC.